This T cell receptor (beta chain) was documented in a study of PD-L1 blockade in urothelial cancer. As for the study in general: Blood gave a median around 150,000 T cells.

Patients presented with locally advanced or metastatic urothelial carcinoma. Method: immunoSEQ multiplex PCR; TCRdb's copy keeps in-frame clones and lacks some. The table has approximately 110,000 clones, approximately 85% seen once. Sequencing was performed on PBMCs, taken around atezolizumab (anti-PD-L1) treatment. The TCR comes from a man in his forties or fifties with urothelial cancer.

CDR3 region: CASRLAGYTGELFF. The DNA for the CDR3 is TGTGCCAGCAGGCTAGCGGGGTACACCGGGGAGCTGTTTTTT. The chain links TRBV28 to TRBJ2-2; TRBD2 matches 9 bases. This CDR3 contains 14 residues. The V gene end was trimmed by 6 bases and the J gene end by 3 bases; junction bases not matched to a gene: 2. Per germline, CDR1 MDHEN and CDR2 SYDVKM.